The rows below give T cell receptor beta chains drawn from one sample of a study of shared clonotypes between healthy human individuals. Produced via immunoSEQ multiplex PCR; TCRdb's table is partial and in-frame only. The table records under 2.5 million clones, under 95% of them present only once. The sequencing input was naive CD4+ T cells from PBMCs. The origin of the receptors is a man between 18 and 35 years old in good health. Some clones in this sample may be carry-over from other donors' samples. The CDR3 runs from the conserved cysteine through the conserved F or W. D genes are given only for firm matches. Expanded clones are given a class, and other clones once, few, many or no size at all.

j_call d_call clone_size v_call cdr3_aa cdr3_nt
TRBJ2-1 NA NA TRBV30 CAWSAVPNNEQFF TGTGCCTGGAGTGCCGTCCCCAACAATGAGCAGTTCTTC
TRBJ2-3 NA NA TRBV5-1 CASSVLSTDTQYF TGCGCCAGCAGCGTCCTTAGCACAGATACGCAGTATTTT
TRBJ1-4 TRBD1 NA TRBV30 CAWSVMGQPNEKLFF TGCGCCTGGAGTGTAATGGGACAGCCTAATGAAAAACTGTTTTTT
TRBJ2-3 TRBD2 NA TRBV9 CASSGRLAGGDTQYF TGTGCCAGCAGCGGTCGACTAGCGGGAGGTGATACGCAGTATTTT
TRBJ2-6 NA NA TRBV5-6 CASSFRGAGANVLTF TGTGCCAGCAGCTTCAGGGGAGCTGGGGCCAACGTCCTGACTTTC
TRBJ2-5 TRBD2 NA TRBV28 CASTGLAGGGETQYF TGTGCCAGCACCGGACTAGCGGGAGGAGGGGAGACCCAGTACTTC
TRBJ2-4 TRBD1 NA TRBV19 CASSNPDRVKGIQYF TGTGCCAGTAGTAACCCCGACAGGGTTAAGGGCATTCAGTACTTC
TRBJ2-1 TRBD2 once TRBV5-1 CASSLGTSGRRGEQFF TGCGCCAGCAGCCTAGGGACTAGCGGGAGGCGAGGGGAGCAGTTCTTC
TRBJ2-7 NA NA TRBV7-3 CASSSTGPEQYF TGTGCCAGCAGCTCAACAGGGCCCGAGCAGTACTTC
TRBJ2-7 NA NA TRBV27 CASSLEYSGQGGSYEQYF TGTGCCAGCAGTTTAGAGTACTCGGGTCAGGGAGGCTCCTACGAGCAGTACTTC
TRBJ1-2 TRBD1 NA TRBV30 CAWSVTDRGNYGYTF TGTGCCTGGAGTGTAACAGACAGGGGAAACTATGGCTACACCTTC
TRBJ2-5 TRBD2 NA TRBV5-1 CASSGTSVEETQYF TGCGCCAGCAGCGGGACTAGCGTCGAAGAGACCCAGTACTTC
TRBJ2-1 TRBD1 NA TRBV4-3 CASSQDRQGAGNEQFF TGCGCCAGCAGCCAAGATCGGCAGGGGGCGGGTAATGAGCAGTTCTTC
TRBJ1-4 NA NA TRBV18 CASSPSLHSLTNEKLFF TGTGCCAGCTCACCGTCACTGCATAGCCTCACTAATGAAAAACTGTTTTTT
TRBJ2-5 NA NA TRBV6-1 CASSDRQAGETQYF TGTGCCAGCAGTGATCGACAGGCGGGAGAGACCCAGTACTTC
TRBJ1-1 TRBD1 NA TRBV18 CASSVLRDRNTEAFF TGTGCCAGCTCAGTTCTCCGGGACAGGAACACTGAAGCTTTCTTT
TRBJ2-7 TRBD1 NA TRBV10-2 CASVRTGSYEQYF TGCGCCAGCGTCAGGACAGGCTCCTACGAGCAGTACTTC
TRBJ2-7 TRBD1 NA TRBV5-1 CASSLVPGGEDYEQYF TGCGCCAGCAGCTTGGTTCCAGGGGGTGAAGACTACGAGCAGTACTTC
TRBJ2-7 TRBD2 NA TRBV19 CASSLSGSLYEQYF TGTGCCAGTAGTCTTAGCGGGAGTCTCTACGAGCAGTACTTC
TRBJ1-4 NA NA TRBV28 CASSSQGVGNEKLFF TGTGCCAGCAGTTCCCAGGGAGTGGGTAATGAAAAACTGTTTTTT
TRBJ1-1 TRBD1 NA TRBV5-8 CASTRGQGRTEAFF TGTGCCAGCACCCGGGGACAGGGGCGGACTGAAGCTTTCTTT
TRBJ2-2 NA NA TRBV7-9 CASSSQFRDSTGELFF TGTGCCAGCAGCTCCCAATTTAGAGATTCCACCGGGGAGCTGTTTTTT
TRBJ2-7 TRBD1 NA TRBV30 CAWRQGTGAHEQYF TGTGCCTGGAGACAAGGGACAGGGGCGCACGAGCAGTACTTC
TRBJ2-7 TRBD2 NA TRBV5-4 CASTPGGVSAGYEQYF TGTGCCAGCACCCCGGGGGGAGTAAGCGCGGGTTACGAGCAGTACTTC